This paragraph covers one T cell receptor beta chain sequence. The entry originates in a study of T cell changes during pregnancy in multiple sclerosis. Assay: immunoSEQ multiplex PCR; the TCRdb copy retains only in-frame clones and omits some. There are more than 45,000 clones in the sample; 94% occur only once, and 0.4% to 0.55% lies in the top ten. The length of the CDR3 is 16 residues. The ends lost 4 bases at V and 6 bases at J; junction bases unmatched: 10. CDR1 SNHLY and CDR2 FYNNEI come from the germline V gene. Source: CD4+ T cells from peripheral blood mononuclear cells, taken in the first trimester of pregnancy. The genes are TRBV2 and TRBJ2-1; 9 nucleotides line up with TRBD2. This TCR came from a female donor with multiple sclerosis, enrolled in a pregnancy study. CDR3 sequence: CASSGGSSGGLNEQFF. In nucleotides, the CDR3 is TGTGCCAGCAGTGGAGGGAGTAGCGGGGGCCTCAATGAGCAGTTCTTC.